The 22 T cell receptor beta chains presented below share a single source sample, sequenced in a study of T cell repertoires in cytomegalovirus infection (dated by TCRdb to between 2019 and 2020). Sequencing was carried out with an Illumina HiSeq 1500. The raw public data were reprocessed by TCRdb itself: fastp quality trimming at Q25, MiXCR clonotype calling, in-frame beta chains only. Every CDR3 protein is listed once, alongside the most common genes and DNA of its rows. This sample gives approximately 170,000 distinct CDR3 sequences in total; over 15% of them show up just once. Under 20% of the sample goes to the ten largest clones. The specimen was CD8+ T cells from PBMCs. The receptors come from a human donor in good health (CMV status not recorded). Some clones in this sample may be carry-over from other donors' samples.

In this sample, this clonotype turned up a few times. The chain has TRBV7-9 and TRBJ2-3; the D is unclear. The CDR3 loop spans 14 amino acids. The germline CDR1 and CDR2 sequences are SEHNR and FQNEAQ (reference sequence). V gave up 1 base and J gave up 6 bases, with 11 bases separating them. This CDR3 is CASSLDLGSDTQYF. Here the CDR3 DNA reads TGTGCCAGCAGCTTAGATCTTGGTTCGGATACGCAGTATTTT.

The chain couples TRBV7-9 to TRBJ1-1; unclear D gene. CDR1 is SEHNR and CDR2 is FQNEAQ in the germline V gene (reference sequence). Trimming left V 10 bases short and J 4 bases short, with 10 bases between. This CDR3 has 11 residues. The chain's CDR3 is CATEISTEAFF. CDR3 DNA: TGTGCCACCGAGATTAGCACTGAAGCTTTCTTT.

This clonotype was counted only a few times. This CDR3 is CASSYEHSETQYF. The CDR3 DNA reads TGTGCCAGCAGTTACGAACACTCAGAGACCCAGTACTTC. The rearrangement uses TRBV6-2 or TRBV6-3 and TRBJ2-5; the D is unclear. Germline values: CDR1 MNHEY, CDR2 SVGEGT. Between the trimmed V and J ends, which lost 2 bases and 4 bases, there was a span of 8 bases. This CDR3 region has 13 residues.

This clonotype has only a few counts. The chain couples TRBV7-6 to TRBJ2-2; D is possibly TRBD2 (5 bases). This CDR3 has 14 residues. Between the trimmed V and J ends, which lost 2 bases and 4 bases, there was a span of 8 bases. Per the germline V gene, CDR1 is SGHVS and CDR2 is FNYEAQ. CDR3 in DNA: TGTGCCAGCAGCTTATGGGAGCGCACCGGGGAGCTGTTTTTT. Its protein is CASSLWERTGELFF.

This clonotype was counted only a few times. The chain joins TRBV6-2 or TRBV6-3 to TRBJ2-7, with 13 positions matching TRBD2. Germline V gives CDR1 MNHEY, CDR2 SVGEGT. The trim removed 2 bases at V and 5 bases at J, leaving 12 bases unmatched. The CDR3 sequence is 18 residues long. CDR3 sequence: CASSYLRTSGSRGDEQYF. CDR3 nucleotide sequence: TGTGCCAGCAGTTACCTAAGGACTAGCGGGAGCCGGGGGGACGAGCAGTACTTC.

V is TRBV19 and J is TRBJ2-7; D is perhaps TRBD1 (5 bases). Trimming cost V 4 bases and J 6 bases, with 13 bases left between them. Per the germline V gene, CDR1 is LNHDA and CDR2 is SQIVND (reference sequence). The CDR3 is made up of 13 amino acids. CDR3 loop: CASSTQDTFEQYF. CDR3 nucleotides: TGTGCCAGTAGTACGCAGGACACCTTCGAGCAGTACTTC.

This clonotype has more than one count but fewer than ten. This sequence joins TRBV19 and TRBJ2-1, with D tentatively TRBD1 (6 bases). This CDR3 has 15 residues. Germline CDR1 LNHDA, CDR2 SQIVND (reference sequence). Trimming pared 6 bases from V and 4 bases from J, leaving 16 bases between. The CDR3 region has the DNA TGTGCCAGTAGCCTGGGACACAACCCTTACAATGAGCAGTTCTTC. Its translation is CASSLGHNPYNEQFF.

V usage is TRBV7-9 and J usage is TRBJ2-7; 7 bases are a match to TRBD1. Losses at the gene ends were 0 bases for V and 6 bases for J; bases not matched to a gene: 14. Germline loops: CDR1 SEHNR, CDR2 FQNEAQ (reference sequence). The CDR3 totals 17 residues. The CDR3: CASSLALRQGVSGEQYF. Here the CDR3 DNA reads TGTGCCAGCAGCTTAGCGTTGCGGCAGGGGGTATCTGGCGAGCAGTACTTC.

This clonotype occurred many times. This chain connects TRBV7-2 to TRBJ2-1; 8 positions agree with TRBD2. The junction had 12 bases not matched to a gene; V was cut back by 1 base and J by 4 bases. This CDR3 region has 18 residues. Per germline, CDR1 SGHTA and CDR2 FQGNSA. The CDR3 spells CASSLVRASGYLYNEQFF. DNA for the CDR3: TGTGCCAGCAGCTTAGTGCGGGCTAGCGGGTACCTTTACAATGAGCAGTTCTTC.

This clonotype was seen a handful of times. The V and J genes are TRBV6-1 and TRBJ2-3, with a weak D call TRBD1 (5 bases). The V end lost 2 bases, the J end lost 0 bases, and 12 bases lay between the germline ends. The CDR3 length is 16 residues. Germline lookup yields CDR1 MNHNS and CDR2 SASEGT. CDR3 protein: CASSENNWGSTDTQYF. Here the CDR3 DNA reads TGTGCCAGCAGTGAAAATAACTGGGGCAGCACAGATACGCAGTATTTT.

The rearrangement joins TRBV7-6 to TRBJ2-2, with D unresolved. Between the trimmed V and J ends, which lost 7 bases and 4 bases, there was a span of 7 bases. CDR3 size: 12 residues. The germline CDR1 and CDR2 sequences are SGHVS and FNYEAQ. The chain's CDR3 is CASIAATGELFF. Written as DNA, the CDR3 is TGTGCCAGCATTGCAGCCACCGGGGAGCTGTTTTTT.

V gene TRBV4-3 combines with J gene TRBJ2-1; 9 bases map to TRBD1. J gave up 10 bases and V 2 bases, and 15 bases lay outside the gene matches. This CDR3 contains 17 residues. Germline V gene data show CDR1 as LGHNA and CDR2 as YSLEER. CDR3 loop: CASSQLMTGQGASEQFF. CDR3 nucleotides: TGCGCCAGCAGCCAACTAATGACGGGACAGGGAGCTTCGGAGCAGTTCTTC.

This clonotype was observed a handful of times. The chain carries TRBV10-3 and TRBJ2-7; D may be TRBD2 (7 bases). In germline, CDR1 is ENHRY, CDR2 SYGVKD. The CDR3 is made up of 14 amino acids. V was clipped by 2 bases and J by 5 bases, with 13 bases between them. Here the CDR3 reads CAISERGAMDEQYF. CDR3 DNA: TGTGCCATCAGTGAGCGGGGGGCGATGGACGAGCAGTACTTC.

The CDR3 spells CASGDYGYTF. CDR3 nucleotide sequence: TGTGCCAGTGGCGACTATGGCTACACCTTC. The chain employs TRBV19 and TRBJ1-2; D gene unclear. The CDR3 is 10 residues long. The ends were cut back, 8 bases at V and 3 bases at J, with 4 bases in the middle. Germline V gives CDR1 LNHDA, CDR2 SQIVND (reference sequence).

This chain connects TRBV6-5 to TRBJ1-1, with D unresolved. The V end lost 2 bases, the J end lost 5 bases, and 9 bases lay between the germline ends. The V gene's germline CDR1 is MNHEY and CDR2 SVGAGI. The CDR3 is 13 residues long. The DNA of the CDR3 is TGTGCCAGCAGTTACAGTGTAGCGACTGAAGCTTTCTTT. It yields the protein CASSYSVATEAFF.

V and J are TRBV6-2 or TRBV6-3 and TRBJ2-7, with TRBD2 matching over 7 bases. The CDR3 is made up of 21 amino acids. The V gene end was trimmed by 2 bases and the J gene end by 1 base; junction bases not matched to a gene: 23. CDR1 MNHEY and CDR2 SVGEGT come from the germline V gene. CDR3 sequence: CASSYDLTIALRLADSYEQYF. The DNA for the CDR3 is TGTGCCAGCAGTTACGATCTGACCATCGCCCTGAGACTAGCCGATTCCTACGAGCAGTACTTC.

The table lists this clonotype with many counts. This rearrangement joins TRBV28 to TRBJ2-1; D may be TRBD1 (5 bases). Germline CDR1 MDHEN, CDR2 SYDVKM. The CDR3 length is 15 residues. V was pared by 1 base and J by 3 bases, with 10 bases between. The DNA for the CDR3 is TGTGCCAGCAGTTTATTCCAGCAGGGCTACAATGAGCAGTTCTTC. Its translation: CASSLFQQGYNEQFF.

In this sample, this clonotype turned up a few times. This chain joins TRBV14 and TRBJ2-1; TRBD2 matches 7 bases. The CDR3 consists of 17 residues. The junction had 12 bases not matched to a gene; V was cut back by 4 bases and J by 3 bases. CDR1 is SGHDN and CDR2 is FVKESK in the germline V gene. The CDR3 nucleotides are TGTGCCAGCAGCCTAAAGGGGAGGGGTCGGTTCTACAATGAGCAGTTCTTC. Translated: CASSLKGRGRFYNEQFF. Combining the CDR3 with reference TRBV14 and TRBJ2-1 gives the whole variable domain EAGVTQFPSHSVIEKGQTVTLRCDPISGHDNLYWYRRVMGKEIKFLLHFVKESKQDESGMPNNRFLAERTGGTYSTLKVQPAELEDSGVYFCASSLKGRGRFYNEQFFGPGTRLTVL.

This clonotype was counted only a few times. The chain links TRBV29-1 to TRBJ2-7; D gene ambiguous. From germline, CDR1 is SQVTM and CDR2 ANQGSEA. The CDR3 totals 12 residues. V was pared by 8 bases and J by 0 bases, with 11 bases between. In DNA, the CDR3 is TGCAGCACCAAGTCGGGCTCCTACGAGCAGTACTTC. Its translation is CSTKSGSYEQYF.

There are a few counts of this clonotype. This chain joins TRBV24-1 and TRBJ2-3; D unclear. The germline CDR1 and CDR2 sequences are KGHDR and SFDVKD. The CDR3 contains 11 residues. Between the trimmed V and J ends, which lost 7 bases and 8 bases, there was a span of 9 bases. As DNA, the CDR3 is TGTGCCACCAGGTACGGTGGTACGCAGTATTTT. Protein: CATRYGGTQYF.

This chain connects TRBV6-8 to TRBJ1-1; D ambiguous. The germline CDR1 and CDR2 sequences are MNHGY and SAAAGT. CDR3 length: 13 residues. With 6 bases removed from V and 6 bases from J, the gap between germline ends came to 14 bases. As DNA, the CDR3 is TGTGCCAGCAGGTCCGGGCGGTTGGCTGAAGCTTTCTTT. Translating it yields CASRSGRLAEAFF.

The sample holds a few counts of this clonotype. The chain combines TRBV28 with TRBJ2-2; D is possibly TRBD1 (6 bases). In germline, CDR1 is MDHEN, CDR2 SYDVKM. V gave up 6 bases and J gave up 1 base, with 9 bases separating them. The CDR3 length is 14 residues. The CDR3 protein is CASRTQGNTGELFF. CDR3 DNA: TGTGCCAGCAGGACACAGGGGAACACCGGGGAGCTGTTTTTT.